This T cell receptor (beta chain) was captured in a study of technical replicates of blood from a handful of donors. The method was immunoSEQ multiplex PCR; TCRdb's version includes in-frame clones alone and lacks a portion of them. The data contain approximately 65,000 clones, around 87% of them singletons. This clonotype was obtained from a human donor in good health. Some clones in this sample may be carry-over from other donors' samples. The sample consisted of PBMCs.

The CDR3, as DNA: TGTGCCAGCTCACCGTTGAGTGGCACCGGGGAGCTGTTTTTT. Its translation is CASSPLSGTGELFF. The chain links TRBV18 to TRBJ2-2; the D is unclear. Between the trimmed V and J ends, which lost 3 bases and 4 bases, there was a span of 9 bases. The germline V gene encodes CDR1 KGHSH and CDR2 LQKENI. The CDR3 totals 14 residues.